The sequence of this T cell receptor (beta chain) was determined in a study of PD-L1 blockade in urothelial cancer. Profiling relied on immunoSEQ multiplex PCR, and the TCRdb table lists in-frame clones only, not all of them. The repertoire holds 38,000 or so clones, with approximately 82% as singletons. Trimming at V came to 6 bases and at J to 1 base, leaving 4 bases not matched to a gene. Germline CDR1 reads MNHNS; CDR2 reads SASEGT. The CDR3 has 14 amino acids. This clone has only a few counts. This chain connects TRBV6-1 to TRBJ2-7; 9 nucleotides agree with TRBD1. The sample here was PBMCs, taken around atezolizumab (anti-PD-L1) treatment. The sequence came from a man aged 60 to 69 with urothelial cancer. CDR3: CASSTGGGSYEQYF. DNA for the CDR3: TGTGCCAGCAGCACAGGGGGCGGATCCTACGAGCAGTACTTC.